The 10 T cell receptor beta chains below were found in one sample sequenced in a study of cytomegalovirus exposure and HLA in healthy donors. This PCR relied on a set of 60 Vbeta primers and 13 Jbeta primers. Sequencing used immunoSEQ multiplex PCR; TCRdb keeps in-frame clones, though not all of them. Of some 200,000 clones listed, around 83% were seen once; the top ten hold about 1.5%. The sequencing input was PBMCs. Source of these receptors: a woman between 18 and 29 years old in good health and CMV-seronegative.

This clone showed up just a few times. The chain uses TRBV9 and TRBJ2-6, with D possibly matching TRBD2 (7 bases). Trimming removed 4 bases from V and 6 bases from J, with 20 bases in between. Germline V gene lookup returns CDR1 SGDLS and CDR2 YYNGEE. CDR3 length: 17 residues. The CDR3 DNA reads as TGTGCCAGCAGCCCCGTGAGCACGGGGGGCCTGGCCAACGTCCTGACTTTC. As protein: CASSPVSTGGLANVLTF.

The CDR3 sequence is CASSRAGGDEQFF. CDR3 bases: TGTGCCAGCAGCCGGGCGGGGGGCGATGAGCAGTTCTTC. The chain combines TRBV11-3 with TRBJ2-1; 8 nucleotides agree with TRBD2. Germline lookup yields CDR1 SGHNT and CDR2 YENEEA. CDR3 length: 13 residues. J gave up 8 bases and V 5 bases, and 5 bases lay outside the gene matches.

The V call is TRBV6-6, the J call TRBJ1-3; the D gene is possibly TRBD1 (5 bases). Germline V CDR1 and CDR2: MNHNY, SVGAGI (reference sequence). Trimming shortened V by 2 bases and J by 3 bases, and 14 bases separated the two germline ends. The CDR3 consists of 16 residues. The chain's CDR3 is CASSYKAGQGGNTIYF. CDR3 DNA: TGTGCCAGCAGTTACAAGGCTGGCCAGGGTGGAAACACCATATATTTT.

This sequence joins TRBV27 and TRBJ1-1; 8 bases match TRBD1. The germline V gene has CDR1 MNHEY and CDR2 SMNVEV (reference sequence). CDR3 size: 12 residues. The junction had 7 bases not matched to a gene; V was cut back by 5 bases and J by 11 bases. As DNA, the CDR3 is TGTGCCAGCAGTGCCCAGGGGGCTAAGGCTTTCTTT. Translation: CASSAQGAKAFF.

The sample holds a few counts of this clone. V usage is TRBV7-2 and J usage is TRBJ1-1; 7 bases map to TRBD1. V lost 3 bases to trimming and J lost 1 base; unmatched junction nucleotides: 8. This CDR3 region has 16 residues. The germline V gene has CDR1 SGHTA and CDR2 FQGNSA. CDR3 nucleotides: TGTGCCAGCAGCTTGCGACAGGGTGGGGAGAACACTGAAGCTTTCTTT. Its protein product is CASSLRQGGENTEAFF.

The V gene is TRBV19, the J gene TRBJ2-3; D gene uncertain. With 5 bases removed from V and 6 bases from J, the gap between germline ends came to 9 bases. This CDR3 region has 12 residues. Germline V gene lookup returns CDR1 LNHDA and CDR2 SQIVND (reference sequence). Here the CDR3 reads CASSGQTDTQYF. CDR3 coding DNA: TGTGCCAGTAGTGGCCAAACCGATACGCAGTATTTT. Using reference TRBV19 and TRBJ2-3 for the parts outside the CDR3, the full variable domain is DGGITQSPKYLFRKEGQNVTLSCEQNLNHDAMYWYRQDPGQGLRLIYYSQIVNDFQKGDIAEGYSVSREKKESFPLTVTSAQKNPTAFYLCASSGQTDTQYFGPGTRLTVL.

In this sample, this clone turned up a few times. The chain combines TRBV4-3 with TRBJ2-7; 7 bases map to TRBD1. The V and J ends lost 3 bases and 3 bases, in that order; junction bases with no gene match: 8. The CDR3 is 15 residues long. Germline values: CDR1 LGHNA, CDR2 YSLEER. This CDR3 is CASSQDHDRDYEQYF. CDR3 in DNA: TGCGCCAGCAGCCAGGACCACGACAGGGACTACGAGCAGTACTTC.

The J gene is TRBJ2-3, the V gene TRBV29-1; D might be TRBD1 (6 bases). From germline, CDR1 is SQVTM and CDR2 ANQGSEA. This CDR3 region has 14 residues. V was shortened by 7 bases and J by 4 bases, with 18 bases between the two germline ends. CDR3 in DNA: TGCAGCGGCAGACAGGTGGACCGGCCAGATACGCAGTATTTT. Translated, it gives CSGRQVDRPDTQYF.

As DNA, the CDR3 is TGCAGCGCCCTACAGGGGGCGAGGACTGAAGCTTTCTTT. Protein sequence: CSALQGARTEAFF. J is TRBJ1-1 and V is TRBV29-1; TRBD1 matches at 9 bases. The germline gives CDR1 SQVTM, CDR2 ANQGSEA. V lost 7 bases and J lost 5; bases outside the gene matches: 8. The CDR3 contains 13 residues. The full variable domain, rest sourced from reference TRBV29-1 and TRBJ1-1, is SAVISQKPSRDICQRGTSLTIQCQVDSQVTMMFWYRQQPGQSLTLIATANQGSEATYESGFVIDKFPISRPNLTFSTLTVSNMSPEDSSIYLCSALQGARTEAFFGQGTRLTVV.

This sequence joins TRBV4-2 and TRBJ2-5; tentatively, D is TRBD2 (5 bases). The J call may not be correct, given that the DNA end is closer to TRBJ2-7. Germline V gives CDR1 LGHNA, CDR2 YNFKEQ. The CDR3 is 16 amino acids. This chain's CDR3 is CASSQGGGGSGFEQYF. The CDR3 DNA reads as TGTGCCAGCAGCCAAGGAGGAGGTGGGAGTGGATTCGAGCAGTACTTC.